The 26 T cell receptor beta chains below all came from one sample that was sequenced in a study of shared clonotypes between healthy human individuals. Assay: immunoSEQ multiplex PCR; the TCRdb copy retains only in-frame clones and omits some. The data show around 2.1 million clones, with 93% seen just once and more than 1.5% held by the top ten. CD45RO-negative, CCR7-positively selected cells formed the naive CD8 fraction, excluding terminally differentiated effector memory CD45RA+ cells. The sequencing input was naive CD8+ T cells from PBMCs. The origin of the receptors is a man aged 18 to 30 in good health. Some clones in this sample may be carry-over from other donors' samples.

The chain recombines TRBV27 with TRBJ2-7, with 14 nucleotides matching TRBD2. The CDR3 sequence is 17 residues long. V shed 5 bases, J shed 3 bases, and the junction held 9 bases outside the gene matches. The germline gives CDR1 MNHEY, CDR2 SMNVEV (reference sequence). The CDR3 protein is CASSDTGTSGSYYEQYF. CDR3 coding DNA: TGTGCCAGCAGTGATACCGGGACTAGCGGGAGCTACTACGAGCAGTACTTC.

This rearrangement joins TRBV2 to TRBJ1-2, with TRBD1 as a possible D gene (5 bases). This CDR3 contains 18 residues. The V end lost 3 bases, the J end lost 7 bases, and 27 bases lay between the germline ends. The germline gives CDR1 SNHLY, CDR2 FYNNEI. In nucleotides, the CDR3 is TGTGCCAGCAGTGATAAAGTCAATTCCCGGGGGATTCTCTCTGGCTACACCTTC. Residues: CASSDKVNSRGILSGYTF.

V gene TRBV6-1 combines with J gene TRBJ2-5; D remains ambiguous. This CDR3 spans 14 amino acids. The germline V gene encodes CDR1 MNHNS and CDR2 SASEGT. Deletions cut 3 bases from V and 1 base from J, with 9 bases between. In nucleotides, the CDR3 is TGTGCCAGCAGTGAGATTCGGCTCCAAGAGACCCAGTACTTC. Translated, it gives CASSEIRLQETQYF.

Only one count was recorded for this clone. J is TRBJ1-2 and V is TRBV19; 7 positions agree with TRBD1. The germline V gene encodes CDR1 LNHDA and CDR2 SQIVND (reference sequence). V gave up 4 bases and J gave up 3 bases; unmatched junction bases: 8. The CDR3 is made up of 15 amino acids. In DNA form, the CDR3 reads TGTGCCAGTAGTACCTCGGGAGGGGGCGACTATGGCTACACCTTC. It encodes CASSTSGGGDYGYTF.

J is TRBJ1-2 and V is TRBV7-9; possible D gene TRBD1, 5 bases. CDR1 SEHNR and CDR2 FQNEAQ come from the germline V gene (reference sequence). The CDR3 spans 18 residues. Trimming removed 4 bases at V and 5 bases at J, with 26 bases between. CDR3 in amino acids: CASSSSRTGPAGRYGYTF. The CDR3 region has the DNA TGTGCCAGCAGCTCCTCCCGCACCGGCCCGGCAGGGCGATATGGCTACACCTTC.

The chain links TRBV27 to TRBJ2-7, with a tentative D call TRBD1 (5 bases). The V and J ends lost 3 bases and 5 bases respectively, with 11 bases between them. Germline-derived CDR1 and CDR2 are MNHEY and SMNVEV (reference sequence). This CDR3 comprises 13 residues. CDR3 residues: CASSFSRGNEQYF. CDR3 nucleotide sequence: TGTGCCAGCAGTTTTAGTAGGGGAAACGAGCAGTACTTC.

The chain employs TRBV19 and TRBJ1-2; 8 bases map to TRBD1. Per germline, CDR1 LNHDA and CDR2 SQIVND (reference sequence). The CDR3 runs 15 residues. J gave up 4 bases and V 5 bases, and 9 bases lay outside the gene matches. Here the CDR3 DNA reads TGTGCCAGTAGTTCCCCGGACAGGGCGCTCTATGGCTACACCTTC. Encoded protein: CASSSPDRALYGYTF.

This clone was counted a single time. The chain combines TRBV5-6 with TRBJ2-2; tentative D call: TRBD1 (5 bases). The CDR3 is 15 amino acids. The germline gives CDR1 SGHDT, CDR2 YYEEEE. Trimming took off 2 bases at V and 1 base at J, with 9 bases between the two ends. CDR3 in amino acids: CASSFGGQNTGELFF. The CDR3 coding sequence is TGTGCCAGCAGCTTCGGCGGACAGAACACCGGGGAGCTGTTTTTT.

The CDR3: CASITYDGQETQYF. The CDR3 DNA follows: TGTGCCAGCATCACCTACGACGGTCAAGAGACCCAGTACTTC. The chain has TRBV5-5 and TRBJ2-5, with no clear D. The V and J ends lost 6 bases and 2 bases respectively, with 14 bases between them. The V gene's germline CDR1 is SGHKS and CDR2 YYEKEE (reference sequence). The CDR3 covers 14 residues.

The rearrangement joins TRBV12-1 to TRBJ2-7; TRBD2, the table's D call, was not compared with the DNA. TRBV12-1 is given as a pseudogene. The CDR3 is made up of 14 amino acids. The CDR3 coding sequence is TGTGCCAGCAGCTTTGAGGGGGGGGCCTACGAGCAGTACTTC. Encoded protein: CASSFEGGAYEQYF.

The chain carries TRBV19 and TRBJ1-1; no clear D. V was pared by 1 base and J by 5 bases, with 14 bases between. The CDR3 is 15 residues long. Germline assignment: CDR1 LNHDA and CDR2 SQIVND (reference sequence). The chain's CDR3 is CASSIAPGIGTEAFF. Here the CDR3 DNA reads TGTGCCAGTAGTATAGCGCCGGGTATAGGAACTGAAGCTTTCTTT. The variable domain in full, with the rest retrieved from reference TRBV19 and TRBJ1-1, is DGGITQSPKYLFRKEGQNVTLSCEQNLNHDAMYWYRQDPGQGLRLIYYSQIVNDFQKGDIAEGYSVSREKKESFPLTVTSAQKNPTAFYLCASSIAPGIGTEAFFGQGTRLTVV.

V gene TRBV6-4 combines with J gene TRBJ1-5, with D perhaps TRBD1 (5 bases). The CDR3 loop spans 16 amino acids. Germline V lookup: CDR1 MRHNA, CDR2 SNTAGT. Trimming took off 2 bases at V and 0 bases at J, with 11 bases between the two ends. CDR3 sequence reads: CASSDKGRYSNQPQHF. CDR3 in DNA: TGTGCCAGCAGTGACAAGGGACGATATAGCAATCAGCCCCAGCATTTT.

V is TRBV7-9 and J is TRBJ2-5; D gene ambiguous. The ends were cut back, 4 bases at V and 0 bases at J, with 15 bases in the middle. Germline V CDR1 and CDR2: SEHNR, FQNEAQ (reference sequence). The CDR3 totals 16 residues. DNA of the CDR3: TGTGCCAGCAGCTCCCGCCCAGGCAGGAACCAAGAGACCCAGTACTTC. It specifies CASSSRPGRNQETQYF.

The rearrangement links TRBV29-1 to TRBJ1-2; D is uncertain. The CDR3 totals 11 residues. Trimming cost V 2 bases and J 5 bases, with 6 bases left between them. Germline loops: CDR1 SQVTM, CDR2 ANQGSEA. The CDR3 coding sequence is TGCAGCGTTGAACCCCGTTATGGCTACACCTTC. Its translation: CSVEPRYGYTF. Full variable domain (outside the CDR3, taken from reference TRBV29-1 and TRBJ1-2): SAVISQKPSRDICQRGTSLTIQCQVDSQVTMMFWYRQQPGQSLTLIATANQGSEATYESGFVIDKFPISRPNLTFSTLTVSNMSPEDSSIYLCSVEPRYGYTFGSGTRLTVV.

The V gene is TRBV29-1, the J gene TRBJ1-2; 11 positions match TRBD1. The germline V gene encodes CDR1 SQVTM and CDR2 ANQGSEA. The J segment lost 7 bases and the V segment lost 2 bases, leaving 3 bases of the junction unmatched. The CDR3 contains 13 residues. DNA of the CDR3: TGCAGCGTTGAACAGGACAGGGGGCTTGGCTACACCTTC. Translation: CSVEQDRGLGYTF.

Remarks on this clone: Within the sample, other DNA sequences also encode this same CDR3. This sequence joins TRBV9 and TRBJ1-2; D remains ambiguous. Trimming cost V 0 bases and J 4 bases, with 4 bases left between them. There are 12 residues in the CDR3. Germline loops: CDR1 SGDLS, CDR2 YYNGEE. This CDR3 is CASSVEGYGYTF. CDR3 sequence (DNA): TGTGCCAGCAGCGTAGAGGGCTATGGCTACACCTTC.

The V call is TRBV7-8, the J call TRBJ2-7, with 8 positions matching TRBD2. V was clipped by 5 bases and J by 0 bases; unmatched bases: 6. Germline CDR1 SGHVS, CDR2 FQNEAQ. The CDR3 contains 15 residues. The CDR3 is CASSEIAGPSYEQYF. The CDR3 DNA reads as TGTGCCAGCAGCGAAATAGCGGGGCCCTCCTACGAGCAGTACTTC.

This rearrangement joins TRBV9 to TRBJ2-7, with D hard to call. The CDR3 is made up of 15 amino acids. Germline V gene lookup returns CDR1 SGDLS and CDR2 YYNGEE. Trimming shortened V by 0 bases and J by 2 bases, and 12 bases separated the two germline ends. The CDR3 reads CASSVDPGRTYEQYF. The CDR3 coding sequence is TGTGCCAGCAGCGTAGATCCAGGAAGGACCTACGAGCAGTACTTC.

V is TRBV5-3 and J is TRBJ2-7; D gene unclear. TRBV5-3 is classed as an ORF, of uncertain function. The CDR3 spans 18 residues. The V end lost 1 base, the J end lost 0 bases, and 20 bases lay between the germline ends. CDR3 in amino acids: CARSLPLYKTRSSYEQYF. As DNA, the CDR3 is TGTGCCAGAAGCTTGCCTCTCTATAAGACCAGGAGCTCCTACGAGCAGTACTTC.

This CDR3 reads CASRSRQSNQPQHF. DNA of the CDR3: TGTGCCAGCAGATCGAGACAGTCCAATCAGCCCCAGCATTTT. V usage is TRBV28 and J usage is TRBJ1-5, with D perhaps TRBD1 (5 bases). Trimming shortened V by 6 bases and J by 3 bases, and 12 bases separated the two germline ends. This CDR3 has 14 residues. Germline CDR1 is MDHEN and CDR2 is SYDVKM.

CDR3: CASSLGELAKNIQYF. CDR3 in DNA: TGTGCCAGCAGCTTGGGAGAGCTAGCCAAAAACATTCAGTACTTC. The chain joins TRBV7-9 to TRBJ2-4; possibly TRBD2 for D (5 bases). V was trimmed by 3 bases and J by 0 bases, leaving 9 bases between them. Germline V gives CDR1 SEHNR, CDR2 FQNEAQ (reference sequence). There are 15 residues in the CDR3.

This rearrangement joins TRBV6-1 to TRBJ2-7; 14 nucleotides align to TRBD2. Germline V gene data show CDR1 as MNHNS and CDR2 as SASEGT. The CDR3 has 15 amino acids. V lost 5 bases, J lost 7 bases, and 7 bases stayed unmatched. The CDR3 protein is CASSPGLAGGSEQYF. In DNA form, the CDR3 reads TGTGCCAGCAGTCCCGGACTAGCGGGAGGAAGTGAGCAGTACTTC.

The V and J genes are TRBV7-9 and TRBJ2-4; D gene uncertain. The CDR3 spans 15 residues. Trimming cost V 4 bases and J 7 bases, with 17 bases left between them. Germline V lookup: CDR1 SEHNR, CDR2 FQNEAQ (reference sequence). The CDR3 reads CASSSFFPARNIQYF. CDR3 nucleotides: TGTGCCAGCAGCTCGTTTTTTCCGGCTCGGAACATTCAGTACTTC.

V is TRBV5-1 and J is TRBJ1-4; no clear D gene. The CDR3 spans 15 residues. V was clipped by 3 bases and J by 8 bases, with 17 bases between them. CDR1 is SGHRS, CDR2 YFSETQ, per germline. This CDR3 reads CASSSENGPGEKLFF. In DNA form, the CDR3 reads TGCGCCAGCAGCTCCGAAAACGGACCAGGCGAAAAACTGTTTTTT. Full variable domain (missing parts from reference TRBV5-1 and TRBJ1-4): KAGVTQTPRYLIKTRGQQVTLSCSPISGHRSVSWYQQTPGQGLQFLFEYFSETQRNKGNFPGRFSGRQFSNSRSEMNVSTLELGDSALYLCASSSENGPGEKLFFGSGTQLSVL.

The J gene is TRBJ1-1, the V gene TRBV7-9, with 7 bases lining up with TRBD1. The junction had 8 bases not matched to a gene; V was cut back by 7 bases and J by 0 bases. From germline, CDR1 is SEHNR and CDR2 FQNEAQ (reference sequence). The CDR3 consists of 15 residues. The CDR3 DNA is TGTGCCAGCACGATCGGGACAGTAATGAACACTGAAGCTTTCTTT. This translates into CASTIGTVMNTEAFF.

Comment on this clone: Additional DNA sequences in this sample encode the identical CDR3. This CDR3 reads CASSPRGRTDTQYF. Here the CDR3 DNA reads TGTGCCAGCAGCCCCCGGGGCCGTACAGATACGCAGTATTTT. The chain couples TRBV9 to TRBJ2-3; D could derive from TRBD1 or TRBD2 (5 bases each). This CDR3 region has 14 residues. Trimming stripped 4 bases from V and 3 bases from J, with 12 bases between. Germline values: CDR1 SGDLS, CDR2 YYNGEE.